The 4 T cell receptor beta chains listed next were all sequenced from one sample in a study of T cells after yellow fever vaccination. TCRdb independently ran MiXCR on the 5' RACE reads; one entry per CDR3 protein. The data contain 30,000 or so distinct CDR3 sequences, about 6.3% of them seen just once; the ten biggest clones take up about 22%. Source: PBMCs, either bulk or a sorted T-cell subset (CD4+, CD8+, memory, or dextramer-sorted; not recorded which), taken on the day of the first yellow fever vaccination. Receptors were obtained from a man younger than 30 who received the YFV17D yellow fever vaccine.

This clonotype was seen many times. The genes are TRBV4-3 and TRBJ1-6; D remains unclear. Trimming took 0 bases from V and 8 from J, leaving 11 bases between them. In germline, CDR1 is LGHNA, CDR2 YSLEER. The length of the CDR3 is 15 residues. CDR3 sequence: CASSQEGRSHSPLHF. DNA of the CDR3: TGCGCCAGCAGCCAAGAAGGGAGGAGCCATTCACCCCTCCACTTT.

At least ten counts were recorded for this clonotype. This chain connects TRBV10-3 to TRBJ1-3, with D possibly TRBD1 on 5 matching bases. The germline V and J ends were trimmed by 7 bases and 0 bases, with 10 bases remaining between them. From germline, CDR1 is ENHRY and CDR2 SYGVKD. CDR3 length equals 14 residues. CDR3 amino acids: CAINPDSSGNTIYF. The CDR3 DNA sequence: TGTGCCATCAACCCAGACAGCTCTGGAAACACCATATATTTT.

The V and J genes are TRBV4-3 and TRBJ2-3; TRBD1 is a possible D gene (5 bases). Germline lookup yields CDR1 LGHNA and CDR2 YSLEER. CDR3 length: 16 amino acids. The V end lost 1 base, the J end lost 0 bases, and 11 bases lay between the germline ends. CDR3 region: CASSQVDRMSTDTQYF. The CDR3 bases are TGCGCCAGCAGCCAAGTCGACAGAATGAGCACAGATACGCAGTATTTT.

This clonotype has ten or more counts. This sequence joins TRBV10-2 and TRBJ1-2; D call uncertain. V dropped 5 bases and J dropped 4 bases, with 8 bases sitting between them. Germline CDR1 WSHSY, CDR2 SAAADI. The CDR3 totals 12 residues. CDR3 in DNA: TGCGCCAGCAGTACGGGAGCCTATGGCTACACCTTC. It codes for CASSTGAYGYTF.